This T cell receptor beta chain was sequenced in a study of CD8+ T cells in alopecia areata. Study-wide findings and caveats: Normal scalp had lower clonality than lesional scalp, with alopecia totalis/universalis lesions showing this most strongly. Shared TCR sequences were less clear between patients than in mice, possibly partly from HLA diversity.

A note on this clone: Its antigen is undetermined.

Germline V gene lookup returns CDR1 DFQATT and CDR2 SNEGSKA (reference sequence). CDR3 length equals 11 residues. V was cut by 6 bases and J by 8 bases, with 13 bases left in between. Sorting from PBMCs produced CD4+ and CD8+ T cells. Sequencing templates came from extracted RNA that was reverse transcribed into cDNA. Sequencing used immunoSEQ multiplex PCR; TCRdb keeps in-frame clones, though not all of them. This table has 150,000 to 200,000 clones, 55% appearing once. This TCR came from a human donor in good health. The chain has TRBV20-1 and TRBJ1-2; no reliable D call. Material: CD4+ T cells sorted from blood. CDR3 in amino acids: CSAPTPRGYTF. CDR3 bases: TGCAGTGCACCCACACCAAGGGGCTACACCTTC.